Sequencing of this T cell receptor beta chain was carried out in a study of blood T cell repertoires in COVID-19. The CDR3 runs to 12 residues. Per the germline V gene, CDR1 is MNHEY and CDR2 is SVGAGI. Trimming took off 7 bases at V and 3 bases at J, with 9 bases between the two ends. The table came from immunoSEQ multiplex PCR; TCRdb's copy has only in-frame clones and leaves some out. The repertoire holds 350,000 to 400,000 clones, with 65% to 90% as singletons. This chain joins TRBV6-5 and TRBJ1-1; a possible D gene is TRBD1 (5 bases). This sequence was found in a woman aged 55-70 years with COVID-19, enrolled during active disease. The sample taken for sequencing was peripheral blood. The CDR3 loop is CASIGGDTEAFF. CDR3 DNA: TGTGCCAGCATAGGAGGGGACACTGAAGCTTTCTTT.